This TCR beta chain originates from a study of shared clonotypes between healthy human individuals (TCRdb year 2020). Broadly, across the study: The cohort included three men and a couple of women between 18 and 49 years of age. To estimate repertoire size and how much clonotype sharing occurs between individuals, the study deeply sequenced the blood TCR repertoires of five or six healthy adults. Each donor's leukapheresis produced roughly between roughly 0.85 and 10 billion PBMCs. For each donor, CD4 naive and CD4 memory were each run on three plates, CD8 naive on two plates, and CD8 memory on one plate. Different laboratories and diverse techniques were used to prepare libraries and sequence TCR repertoires, to increase sequencing depth and limit assay-specific biases. The investigation overall reported the following: Compared with non-shared clonotypes, clonotypes shared by all four sorted-subset donors had higher generation probabilities. Larger estimated clonotype richness was generally found for naive subsets than for memory subsets. Even with the large sequencing depth, rarefaction of the sorted-subset datasets indicated that sequencing was incomplete. Across a few donors, roughly 5.4% of naive CD4, approximately 4% of naive CD8, about 2.3% of memory CD4, and under 0.45% of memory CD8 clonotypes were shared. Because the study included a small number of donors, the genetic and exposure-history diversity represented was limited. Based on pairwise subsampling, the degree of clonotype sharing among donors was expected to be affected by sequencing depth. Sampling was restricted to blood, and TCR repertoires in tissue are likely to differ from TCR repertoires in blood.

Trimming takes 7 bases from V and 2 bases from J, and the germline ends sit 15 bases apart. As encoded in the germline V gene, CDR1 is MDHEN while CDR2 is SYDVKM. Taken from cysteine to phenylalanine, the CDR3 has 14 residues. The kept DNA is CDR3 alone, 42 bases in frame from the first base. For this clone: Its antigen has not been determined. Base qualities were left out, and no much larger clone turns up one base away.

Donors were healthy HIV-negative adults with no recently reported acute infections or vaccinations. All donors were Caucasian adults living in Nashville, Tennessee, USA. CD4+ T cells were enriched by magnetic negative selection, after which naive cells were positively selected on CD45RA and the negative fraction was taken as the memory subset. Blood was obtained by leukapheresis, after which PBMCs were separated by Ficoll-Histopaque density gradient centrifugation and cryopreserved in liquid nitrogen vapor phase. Analytical flow cytometry was used to check the purity and quantity of every magnetically sorted T cell population. Genomic DNA was isolated from each sorted fraction and quantified by UV absorbance on a Nanodrop 2000c. TCR CDR3 regions were amplified from genomic DNA by multiplex PCR using the deep immunoSEQ assay. Extracted genomic DNA from each cell subset was spread evenly across all wells of several immunoSEQ 96-well plates, with each plate serving as a replicate. Each replicate PCR for sorted subsets received about 0.2 ug genomic DNA, equal to 30,000 or so T cell genomes. Purified libraries were quantified with a Qubit 3.0 fluorometer, sized on a Bioanalyzer 2100, and re-quantified with the KAPA Library Quantification kit. Every immunoSEQ 96-well plate was sequenced on a dedicated single-read 150-cycle Illumina NextSeq 550 flow cell. Per the authors' processing: Because only junctional sequences without quality scores were contained in the immunoSEQ output, filtering matching that applied to full-length reads could not be performed. To assign V/J genes and CDR3, sequences were annotated using PyIR, a Python wrapper for IgBLAST v1.9, with IMGT germline references. Reads with weak V/J assignments (E-value above 1e-6), missing CDR3, stop codons, out-of-frame junctions, or ambiguous translated residues were removed. V3J clonotypes were defined as sequences sharing the same inferred V gene, J gene, and CDR3 amino acid sequence. To compute the percentage overlap between repertoires, the number of shared unique clonotypes was divided by the size of the smaller repertoire. RTK rarefaction, the Chao1 estimator, and Recon v2.1 estimates of unobserved clonotypes were used to assess repertoire richness. Generation probabilities for all TCRbeta clonotypes obtained by the gDNA method from a handful of donors were computed using OLGA. This immuneACCESS table, as held by TCRdb, lists in-frame sequences with V and J called but not all clones. Of the missing ones, under half trace to an unresolved V gene in checked studies; the others have no known cause. Clone size and the V and J calls come from that table; the DNA yielded D and trimming. The sample contains about 1.1 million clones, around 78% of them found a single time. The leading ten clones occupy 0.5% to 0.65% of the sample.

The source is a man between 18 and 35 years old in good health. Some clones in this sample may be carry-over from other donors' samples. Input material: memory CD4+ T cells from PBMCs. The sample's cell subset or site label, decoded: CD45RA-negative fraction. The V and J segments used are TRBV28 and TRBJ2-7, and the D gene may be TRBD2, 7 bases matching. The CDR3 corresponds to CASTLGGGTYEQYF. The DNA reads as follows: TGTGCCAGCACCCTAGGGGGGGGCACCTACGAGCAGTACTTC.